The entry that follows covers one T cell receptor beta chain sequence. What it recognizes is unknown. The assay was immunoSEQ multiplex PCR, and TCRdb's table has in-frame clones only and misses some. In the table there are 2.5 million or so clones, around 94% of which are singletons. This sample is part of a study of shared clonotypes between healthy human individuals. Study-level information: The donors, a couple of women and a few men, were aged 18 to 49.

This CDR3 comprises 15 residues. CDR1 MNHEY and CDR2 SVGAGI come from the germline V gene. J lost 7 bases, V lost 4 bases, and 6 bases had no gene match. Findings of the study overall: The four-donor shared clonotypes exceeded non-shared clonotypes in generation probability, with non-shared ones scoring lower.

Sample: naive CD4+ T cells sorted from blood. Subset: CD45RA+ positively selected. The rearrangement links TRBV6-5 to TRBJ2-7; 14 bases map to TRBD2. The origin of this receptor is a man between 18 and 35 years old in good health. CDR3 DNA sequence: TGTGCCAGCAGTTGGGGACTAGCGGGAGTTGGGGAGCAGTACTTC. Its protein is CASSWGLAGVGEQYF.